This TCR beta chain was sequenced for a study of CD8 T cells in ankylosing spondylitis (dated by TCRdb to between 2016 and 2019). Turning to the overall study: To find TCR variants linked to disease, the study profiled T cell receptor beta repertoires in ankylosing spondylitis patients and healthy donors. Samples of peripheral blood were taken, and for ankylosing spondylitis patients, synovial fluid was collected as well. The whole study cohort included about a hundred healthy donors and 20 to 30 ankylosing spondylitis patients.

As regards this clonotype: Its antigen target is currently unknown. Base-call qualities are not available, and no considerably larger clone is one nucleotide away.

The run used an Illumina HiSeq 2500. Quantitative 5'-RACE with molecular barcodes was the method used to prepare the TCR beta libraries. The paper's processing steps were these. A new computational method based on a probabilistic model of VDJ rearrangement was used to identify disease-linked TCR variants. The raw public reads went through TCRdb reprocessing: fastp at Q25, MiXCR clone calling, in-frame beta chains kept. Entries are consolidated by CDR3 protein sequence, retaining the most common genes and DNA. None of the V and J calls come from the authors' own analysis; TCRdb made them. This sample is represented by a few hundred thousand distinct CDR3 sequences; under 8.5% of them were singletons. The leading ten clones occupy 13% to 15% of the sample. The V and J ends are trimmed by 5 bases and 2 bases, leaving 13 bases between them. The CDR3 holds 15 amino acids from the cysteine to the phenylalanine. Left in the record is the CDR3 DNA by itself, 45 bases read in frame from the first base. CDR1 and CDR2 (SGHVS, FQNEAQ) derive from the germline V gene.

Results and caveats for the whole study, not just this receptor: Some motif variants were previously reported in synovial fluid and blood of reactive arthritis patients, suggesting common disease-initiation mechanisms. A CD8+ phenotype was shown by the disease-linked clones, which were found at relatively low frequencies in peripheral blood. A TCR beta motif of several highly homologous amino acid variants appeared characteristic of blood from ankylosing spondylitis patients. According to the report, matched synovial fluid samples from ankylosing spondylitis patients were significantly enriched for the disease-linked clones.

This sequence originates from a male donor with ankylosing spondylitis. Rearrangement joined TRBV7-8 to TRBJ1-3; tentative D gene TRBD1, with 6 bases matching. The sample consisted of blood, either unsorted or a sorted T cell fraction (not recorded which). CDR3 loop: CASSPAGGPGNTIYF. The DNA is TGTGCCAGCAGCCCGGCTGGGGGGCCTGGAAACACCATATATTTT.